The clone carrying this TCR beta chain came up once. This CDR3 is 18 amino acids long. The V end lost 1 base, the J end lost 5 bases, and 23 bases lay between the germline ends. The germline gives CDR1 MGHRA, CDR2 YSYEKL. These data are taken from a study of T cell changes during pregnancy in multiple sclerosis. Generated by immunoSEQ multiplex PCR, the TCRdb table keeps only in-frame clones and is missing some. The sample records 100,000 or so clones, more than 80% being singletons. The gene calls are TRBV4-1 and TRBJ1-1, with D maybe TRBD1 (6 bases). The TCR originated in a female donor with multiple sclerosis, enrolled in a pregnancy study. The sequenced sample was peripheral blood, obtained in the second trimester of pregnancy. CDR3 protein: CASSQAGTESGTGTEAFF. CDR3 coding DNA: TGCGCCAGCAGCCAAGCCGGGACGGAAAGTGGAACAGGGACTGAAGCTTTCTTT.